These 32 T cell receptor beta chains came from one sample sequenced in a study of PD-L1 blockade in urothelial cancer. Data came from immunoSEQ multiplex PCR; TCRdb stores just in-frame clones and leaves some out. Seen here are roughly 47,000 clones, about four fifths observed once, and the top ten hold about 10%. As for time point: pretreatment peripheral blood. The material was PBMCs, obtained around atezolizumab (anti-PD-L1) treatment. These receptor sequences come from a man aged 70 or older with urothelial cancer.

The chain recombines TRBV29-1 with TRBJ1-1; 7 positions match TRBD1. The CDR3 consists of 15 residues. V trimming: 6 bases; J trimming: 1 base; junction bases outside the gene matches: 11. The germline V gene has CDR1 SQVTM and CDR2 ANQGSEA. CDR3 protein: CSVPTGALQNTEAFF. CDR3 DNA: TGCAGCGTCCCCACAGGGGCCTTACAGAACACTGAAGCTTTCTTT.

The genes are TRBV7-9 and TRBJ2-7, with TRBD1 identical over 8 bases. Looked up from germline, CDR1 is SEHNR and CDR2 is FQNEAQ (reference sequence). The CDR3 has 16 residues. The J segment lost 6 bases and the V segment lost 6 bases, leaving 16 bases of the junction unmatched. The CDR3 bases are TGTGCCAGCAGTTTAAGACAGGGGCAACGAGGTGGCGAGCAGTACTTC. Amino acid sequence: CASSLRQGQRGGEQYF.

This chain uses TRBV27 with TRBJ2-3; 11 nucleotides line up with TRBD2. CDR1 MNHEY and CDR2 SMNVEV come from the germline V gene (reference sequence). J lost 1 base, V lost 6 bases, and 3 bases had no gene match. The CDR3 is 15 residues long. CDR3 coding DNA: TGTGCCAGCAGGATAGCGGGAGGGGGCACAGATACGCAGTATTTT. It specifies CASRIAGGGTDTQYF.

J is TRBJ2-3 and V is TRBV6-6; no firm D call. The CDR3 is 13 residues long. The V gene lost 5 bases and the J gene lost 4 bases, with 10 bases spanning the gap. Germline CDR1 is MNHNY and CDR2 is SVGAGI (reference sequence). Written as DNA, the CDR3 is TGTGCCAGCAGTAAAACACGGGCAGATACGCAGTATTTT. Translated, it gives CASSKTRADTQYF.

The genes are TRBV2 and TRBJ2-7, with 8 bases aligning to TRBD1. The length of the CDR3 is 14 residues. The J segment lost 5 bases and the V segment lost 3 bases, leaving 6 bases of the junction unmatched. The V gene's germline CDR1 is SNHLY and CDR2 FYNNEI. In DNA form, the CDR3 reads TGTGCCAGCAGTGAGGTGACAGGGGTCCACGAGCAGTACTTC. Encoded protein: CASSEVTGVHEQYF.

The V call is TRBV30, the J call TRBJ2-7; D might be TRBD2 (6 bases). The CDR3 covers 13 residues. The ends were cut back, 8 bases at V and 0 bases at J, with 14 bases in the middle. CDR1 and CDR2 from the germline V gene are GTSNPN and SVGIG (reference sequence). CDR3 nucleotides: TGTGCCGGGACCCTAGCGAGCTCCTACGAGCAGTACTTC. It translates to CAGTLASSYEQYF.

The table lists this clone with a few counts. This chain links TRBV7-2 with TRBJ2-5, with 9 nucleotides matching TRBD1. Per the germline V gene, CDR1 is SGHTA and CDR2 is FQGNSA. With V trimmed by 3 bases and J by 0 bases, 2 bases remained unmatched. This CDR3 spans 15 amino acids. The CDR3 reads CASSLTGGYQETQYF. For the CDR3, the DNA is TGTGCCAGCAGCTTGACAGGGGGGTACCAAGAGACCCAGTACTTC.

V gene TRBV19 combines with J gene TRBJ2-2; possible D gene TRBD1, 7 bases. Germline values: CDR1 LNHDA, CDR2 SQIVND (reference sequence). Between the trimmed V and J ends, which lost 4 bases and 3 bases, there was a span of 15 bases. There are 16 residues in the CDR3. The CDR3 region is CASSNQGGEDTGELFF. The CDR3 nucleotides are TGTGCCAGTAGTAACCAGGGGGGCGAGGACACCGGGGAGCTGTTTTTT.

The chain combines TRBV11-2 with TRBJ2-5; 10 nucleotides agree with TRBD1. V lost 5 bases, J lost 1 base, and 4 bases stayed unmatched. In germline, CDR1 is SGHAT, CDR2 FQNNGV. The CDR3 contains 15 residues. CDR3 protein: CASSMTGGRQETQYF. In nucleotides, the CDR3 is TGTGCCAGCAGCATGACAGGGGGCCGCCAAGAGACCCAGTACTTC.

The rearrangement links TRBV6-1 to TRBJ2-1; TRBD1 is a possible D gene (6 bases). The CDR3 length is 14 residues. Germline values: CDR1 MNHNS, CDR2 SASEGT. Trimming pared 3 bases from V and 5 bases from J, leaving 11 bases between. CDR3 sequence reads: CASSDRQAHNEQFF. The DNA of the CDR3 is TGTGCCAGCAGTGATCGACAGGCCCACAATGAGCAGTTCTTC.

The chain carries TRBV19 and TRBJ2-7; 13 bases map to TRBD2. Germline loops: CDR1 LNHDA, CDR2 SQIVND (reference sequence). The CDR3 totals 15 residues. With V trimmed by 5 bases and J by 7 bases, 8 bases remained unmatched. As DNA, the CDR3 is TGTGCCAGTAGTCTCTGGACTAGCGGGAGCGGTGAGCAGTACTTC. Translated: CASSLWTSGSGEQYF.

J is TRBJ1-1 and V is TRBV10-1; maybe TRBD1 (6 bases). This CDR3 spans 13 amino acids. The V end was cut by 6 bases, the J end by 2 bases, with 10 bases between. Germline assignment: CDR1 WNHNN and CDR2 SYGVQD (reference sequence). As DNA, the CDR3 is TGCGCCAGCAGGTACAGGGAAAACACTGAAGCTTTCTTT. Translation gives CASRYRENTEAFF.

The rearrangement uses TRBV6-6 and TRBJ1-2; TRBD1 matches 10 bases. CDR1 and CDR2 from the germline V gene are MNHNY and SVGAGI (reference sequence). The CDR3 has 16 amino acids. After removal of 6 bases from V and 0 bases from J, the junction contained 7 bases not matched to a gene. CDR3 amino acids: CASRGTGAGANYGYTF. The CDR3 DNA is TGTGCCAGCAGGGGGACAGGGGCCGGAGCTAACTATGGCTACACCTTC.

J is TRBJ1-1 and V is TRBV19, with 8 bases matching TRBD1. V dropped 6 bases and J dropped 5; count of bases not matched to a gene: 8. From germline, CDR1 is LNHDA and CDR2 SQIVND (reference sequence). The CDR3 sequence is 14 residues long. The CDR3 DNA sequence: TGTGCCAGTAGAATGCAGGGGGCTAGGACTGAAGCTTTCTTT. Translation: CASRMQGARTEAFF. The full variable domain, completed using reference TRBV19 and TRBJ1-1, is DGGITQSPKYLFRKEGQNVTLSCEQNLNHDAMYWYRQDPGQGLRLIYYSQIVNDFQKGDIAEGYSVSREKKESFPLTVTSAQKNPTAFYLCASRMQGARTEAFFGQGTRLTVV.

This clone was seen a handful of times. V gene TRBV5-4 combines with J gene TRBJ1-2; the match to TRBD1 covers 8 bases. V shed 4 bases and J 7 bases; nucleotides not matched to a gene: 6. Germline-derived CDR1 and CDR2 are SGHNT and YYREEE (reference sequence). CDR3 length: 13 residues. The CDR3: CASSRGQGGGYTF. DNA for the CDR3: TGTGCCAGCAGCCGAGGACAGGGAGGTGGCTACACCTTC.

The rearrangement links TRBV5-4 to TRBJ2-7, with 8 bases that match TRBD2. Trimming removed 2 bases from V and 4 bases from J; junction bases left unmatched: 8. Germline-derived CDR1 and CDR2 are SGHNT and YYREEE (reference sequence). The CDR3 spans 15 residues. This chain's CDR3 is CASSFGGRNGYEQYF. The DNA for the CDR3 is TGTGCCAGCAGCTTTGGCGGGAGGAACGGGTACGAGCAGTACTTC.

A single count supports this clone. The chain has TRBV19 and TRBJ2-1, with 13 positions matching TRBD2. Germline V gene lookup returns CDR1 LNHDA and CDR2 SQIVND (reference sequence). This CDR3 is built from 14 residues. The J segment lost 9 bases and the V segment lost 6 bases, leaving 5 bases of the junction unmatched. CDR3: CASRGLAGASEQFF. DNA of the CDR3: TGTGCCAGTAGAGGACTAGCGGGAGCGTCTGAGCAGTTCTTC.

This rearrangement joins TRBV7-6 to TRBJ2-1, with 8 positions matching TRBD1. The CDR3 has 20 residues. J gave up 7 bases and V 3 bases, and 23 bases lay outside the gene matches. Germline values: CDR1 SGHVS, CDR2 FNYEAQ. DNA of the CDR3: TGTGCCAGCAGCTTGGGGGCGGCAGGGGGCATCCAAATTGGAGGAAATGAGCAGTTCTTC. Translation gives CASSLGAAGGIQIGGNEQFF.

In DNA form, the CDR3 reads TGTGCCAGCAGTGAAATCAGGGCCACCGGGGAGCTGTTTTTT. It translates to CASSEIRATGELFF. The chain joins TRBV2 to TRBJ2-2; D may be TRBD1 (5 bases). The germline V and J ends were trimmed by 2 bases and 4 bases, with 8 bases remaining between them. In germline, CDR1 is SNHLY, CDR2 FYNNEI. There are 14 residues in the CDR3.

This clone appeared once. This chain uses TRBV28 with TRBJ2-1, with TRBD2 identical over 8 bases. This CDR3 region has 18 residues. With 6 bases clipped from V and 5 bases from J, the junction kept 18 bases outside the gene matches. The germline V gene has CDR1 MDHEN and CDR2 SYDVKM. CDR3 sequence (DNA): TGTGCCAGCAGCCCACCGGGACTAGAGGATGGGTTTGACAATGAGCAGTTCTTC. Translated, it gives CASSPPGLEDGFDNEQFF.

CDR3: CASSEFLGEGQPQHF. The CDR3, as DNA: TGTGCCAGCAGTGAGTTTTTAGGGGAAGGTCAGCCCCAGCATTTT. The chain recombines TRBV6-1 with TRBJ1-5, with D maybe TRBD1 (5 bases). CDR1 and CDR2 from the germline V gene are MNHNS and SASEGT. The CDR3 length is 15 residues. Trimming cost V 3 bases and J 6 bases, with 15 bases left between them.

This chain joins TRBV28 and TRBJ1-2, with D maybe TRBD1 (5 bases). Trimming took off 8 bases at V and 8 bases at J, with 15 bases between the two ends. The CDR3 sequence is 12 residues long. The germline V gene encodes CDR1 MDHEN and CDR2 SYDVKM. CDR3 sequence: CASQAGRRGYTF. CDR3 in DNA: TGTGCCAGCCAAGCGGGACGGAGAGGCTACACCTTC.

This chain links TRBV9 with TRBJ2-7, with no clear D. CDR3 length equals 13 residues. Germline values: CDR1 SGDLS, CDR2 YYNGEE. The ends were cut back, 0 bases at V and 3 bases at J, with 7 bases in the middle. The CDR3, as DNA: TGTGCCAGCAGCGTAGCTACAGACTACGAGCAGTACTTC. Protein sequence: CASSVATDYEQYF.

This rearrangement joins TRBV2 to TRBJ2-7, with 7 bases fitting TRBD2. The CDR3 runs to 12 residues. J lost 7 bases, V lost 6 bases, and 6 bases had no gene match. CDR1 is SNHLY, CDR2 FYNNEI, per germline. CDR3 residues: CASRYLAEEQYF. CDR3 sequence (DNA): TGTGCCAGCAGATATCTAGCGGAAGAGCAGTACTTC.

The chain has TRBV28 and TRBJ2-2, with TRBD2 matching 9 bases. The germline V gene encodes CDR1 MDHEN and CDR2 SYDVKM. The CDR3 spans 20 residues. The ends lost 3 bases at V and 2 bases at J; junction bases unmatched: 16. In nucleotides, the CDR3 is TGTGCCAGCAGTTTCCACCAATTTCCGGGACTAGCAGGCAACACCGGGGAGCTGTTTTTT. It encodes CASSFHQFPGLAGNTGELFF.

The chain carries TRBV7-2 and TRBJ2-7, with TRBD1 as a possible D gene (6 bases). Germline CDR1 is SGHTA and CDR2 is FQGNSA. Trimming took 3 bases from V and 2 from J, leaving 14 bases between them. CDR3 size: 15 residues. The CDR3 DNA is TGTGCCAGCAGCTTTAACGGCAGGGGCCCCTACGAGCAGTACTTC. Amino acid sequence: CASSFNGRGPYEQYF.

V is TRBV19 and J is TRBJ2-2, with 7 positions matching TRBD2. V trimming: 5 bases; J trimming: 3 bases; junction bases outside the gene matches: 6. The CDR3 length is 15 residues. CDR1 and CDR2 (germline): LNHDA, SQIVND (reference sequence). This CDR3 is CASSVRRGDTGELFF. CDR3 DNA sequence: TGTGCCAGTAGTGTCCGCCGGGGGGACACCGGGGAGCTGTTTTTT.

DNA of the CDR3: TGCGCCAGCAGCCCGCAGGGCAGGGTCCAAGAGACCCAGTACTTC. Its translation is CASSPQGRVQETQYF. The chain recombines TRBV5-1 with TRBJ2-5; the D gene is possibly TRBD1 (5 bases). The germline V gene has CDR1 SGHRS and CDR2 YFSETQ. This CDR3 region has 15 residues. The germline V and J ends were trimmed by 4 bases and 1 base, with 14 bases remaining between them.

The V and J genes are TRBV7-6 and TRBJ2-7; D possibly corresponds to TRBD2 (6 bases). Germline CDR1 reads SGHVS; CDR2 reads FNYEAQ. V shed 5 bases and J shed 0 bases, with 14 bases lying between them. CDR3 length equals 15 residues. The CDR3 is CASSPGDGYSYEQYF. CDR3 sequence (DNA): TGTGCCAGCAGCCCGGGGGATGGGTACTCCTACGAGCAGTACTTC.

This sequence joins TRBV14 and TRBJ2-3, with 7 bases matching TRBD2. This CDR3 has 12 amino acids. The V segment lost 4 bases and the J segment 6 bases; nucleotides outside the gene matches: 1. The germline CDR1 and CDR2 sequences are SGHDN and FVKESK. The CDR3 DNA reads TGTGCCAGCAGCCGGGGGGGGGATACGCAGTATTTT. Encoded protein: CASSRGGDTQYF.

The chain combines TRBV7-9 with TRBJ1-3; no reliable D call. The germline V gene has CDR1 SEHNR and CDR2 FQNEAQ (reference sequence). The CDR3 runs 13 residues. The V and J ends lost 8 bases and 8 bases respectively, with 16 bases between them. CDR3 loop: CASALFSGYTIYF. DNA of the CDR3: TGTGCCAGCGCCTTGTTCAGCGGGTACACCATATATTTT.

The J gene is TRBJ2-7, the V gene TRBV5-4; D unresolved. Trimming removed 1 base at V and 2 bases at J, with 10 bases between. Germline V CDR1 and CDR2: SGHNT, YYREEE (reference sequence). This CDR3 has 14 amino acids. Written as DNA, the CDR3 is TGTGCCAGCAGCTTGAACAGATCCCCCTACGAGCAGTACTTC. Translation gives CASSLNRSPYEQYF. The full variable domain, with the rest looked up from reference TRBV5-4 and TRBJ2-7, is ETGVTQSPTHLIKTRGQQVTLRCSSQSGHNTVSWYQQALGQGPQFIFQYYREEENGRGNFPPRFSGLQFPNYSSELNVNALELDDSALYLCASSLNRSPYEQYFGPGTRLTVT.